The clone carrying this TCR beta chain has ten or more counts. Germline lookup yields CDR1 LNHNV and CDR2 YYDKDF (reference sequence). The CDR3 is 16 amino acids. The V end was cut by 5 bases, the J end by 0 bases, with 14 bases between. This sample was taken from a study of T cells after yellow fever vaccination. Study background: In the case of low-cell-number fractions, SMART-Seq v4 Ultra Low Input was used for preparation.

TCRdb independently ran MiXCR on the 5' RACE reads; one entry per CDR3 protein. The repertoire holds tens of thousands of distinct CDR3 sequences, with around 7% as singletons. The TCR was taken from a man aged 18 to 30 who received the YFV17D yellow fever vaccine. Sequenced here: CD8+ T cells sorted from PBMCs, sampled roughly 15 days after the first yellow fever vaccination. The genes are TRBV15 and TRBJ2-1; D is unclear. Here the CDR3 DNA reads TGTGCCACCAGCTTTGGGTCCTCGCCCTCCTACAATGAGCAGTTCTTC. It yields the protein CATSFGSSPSYNEQFF. The full variable domain, its missing parts supplied by reference TRBV15 and TRBJ2-1, is DAMVIQNPRYQVTQFGKPVTLSCSQTLNHNVMYWYQQKSSQAPKLLFHYYDKDFNNEADTPDNFQSRRPNTSFCFLDIRSPGLGDTAMYLCATSFGSSPSYNEQFFGPGTRLTVL.